This record covers a single T cell receptor (beta chain). The antigen is not known. The entry originates in a study of neoadjuvant anti-PD-1 for oral cavity cancer. Study as a whole: Non-progressing patients received a fourth nivolumab dose near day 43, then surgery on days 50-56.

Clones were sequenced by immunoSEQ multiplex PCR, and TCRdb holds only the in-frame ones, with some missing. The profile shows about 79,000 clones, about 86% of them singletons. The study, taken as a whole, reports: With a few patients per group, TCR findings need larger cohorts. Higher pretreatment Treg/Th17 ratios tracked higher pretreatment blood clonality.

Trimming cost V 0 bases and J 8 bases, with 9 bases left between them. Germline V CDR1 and CDR2: MRHNA, SNTAGT. CDR3 length: 13 residues. The sequencing here drew on PBMCs, taken before nivolumab (anti-PD-1) treatment. The TCR comes from a person aged 35-79 years with oral cavity squamous cell carcinoma. V is TRBV6-4 and J is TRBJ2-3; possibly TRBD1 for D (6 bases). CDR3 in amino acids: CASSDSQGGTQYF. The DNA of the CDR3 is TGTGCCAGCAGTGACTCTCAAGGGGGTACGCAGTATTTT.